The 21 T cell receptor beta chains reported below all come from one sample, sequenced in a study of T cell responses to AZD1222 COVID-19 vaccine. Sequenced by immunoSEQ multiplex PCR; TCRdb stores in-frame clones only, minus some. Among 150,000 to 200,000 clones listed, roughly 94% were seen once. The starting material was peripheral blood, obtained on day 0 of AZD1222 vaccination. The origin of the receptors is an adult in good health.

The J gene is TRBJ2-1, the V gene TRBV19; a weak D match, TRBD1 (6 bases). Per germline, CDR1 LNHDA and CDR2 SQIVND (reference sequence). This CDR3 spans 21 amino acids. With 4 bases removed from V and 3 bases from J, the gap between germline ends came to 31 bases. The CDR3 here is CASSTPEEAPQGPTIYNEQFF. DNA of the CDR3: TGTGCCAGTAGTACCCCCGAAGAGGCCCCACAGGGTCCGACGATCTACAATGAGCAGTTCTTC.

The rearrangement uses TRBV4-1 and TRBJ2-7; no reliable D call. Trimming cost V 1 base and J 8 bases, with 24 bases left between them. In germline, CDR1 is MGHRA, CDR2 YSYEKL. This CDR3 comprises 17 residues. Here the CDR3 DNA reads TGCGCCAGCAGCCAAGGGGAAATCTGGAGAGGACCCGTGCAGCAGTACTTC. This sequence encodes CASSQGEIWRGPVQQYF.

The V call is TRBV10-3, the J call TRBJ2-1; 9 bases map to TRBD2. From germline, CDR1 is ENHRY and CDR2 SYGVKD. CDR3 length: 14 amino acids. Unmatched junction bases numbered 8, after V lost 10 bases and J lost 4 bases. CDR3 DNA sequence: TGTGCCACCTGGGAGACTAGCGGATACAATGAGCAGTTCTTC. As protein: CATWETSGYNEQFF.

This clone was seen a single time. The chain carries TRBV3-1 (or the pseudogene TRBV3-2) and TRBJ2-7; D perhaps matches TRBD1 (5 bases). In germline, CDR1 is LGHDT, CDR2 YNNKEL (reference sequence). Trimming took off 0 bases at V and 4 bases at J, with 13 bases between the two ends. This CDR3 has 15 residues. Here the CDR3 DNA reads TGTGCCAGCAGCCAAGAAGGGGTTAAGATTTACGAGCAGTACTTC. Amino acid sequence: CASSQEGVKIYEQYF.

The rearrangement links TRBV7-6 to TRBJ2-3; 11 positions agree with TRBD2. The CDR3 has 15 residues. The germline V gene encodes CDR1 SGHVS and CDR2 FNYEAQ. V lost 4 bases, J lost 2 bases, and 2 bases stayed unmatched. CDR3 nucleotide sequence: TGTGCCAGCAGCTCTAGCGGGGGGCTCACAGATACGCAGTATTTT. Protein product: CASSSSGGLTDTQYF.

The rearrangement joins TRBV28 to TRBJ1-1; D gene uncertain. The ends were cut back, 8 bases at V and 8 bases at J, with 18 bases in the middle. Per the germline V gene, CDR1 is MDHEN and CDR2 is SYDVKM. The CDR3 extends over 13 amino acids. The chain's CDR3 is CASPGPLNKEAFF. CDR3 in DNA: TGTGCCAGCCCCGGGCCTCTCAATAAAGAAGCTTTCTTT.

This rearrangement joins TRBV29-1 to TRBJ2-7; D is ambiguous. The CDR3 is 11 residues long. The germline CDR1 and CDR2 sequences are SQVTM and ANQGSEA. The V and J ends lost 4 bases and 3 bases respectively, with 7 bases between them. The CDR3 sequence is CSVVRGYEQYF. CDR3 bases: TGCAGCGTTGTCCGCGGCTACGAGCAGTACTTC.

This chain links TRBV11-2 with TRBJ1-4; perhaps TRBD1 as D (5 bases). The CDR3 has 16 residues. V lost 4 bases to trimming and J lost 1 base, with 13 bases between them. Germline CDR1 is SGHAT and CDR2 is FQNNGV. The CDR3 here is CASSWGWVETNEKLFF. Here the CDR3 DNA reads TGTGCCAGCAGCTGGGGCTGGGTGGAAACTAATGAAAAACTGTTTTTT.

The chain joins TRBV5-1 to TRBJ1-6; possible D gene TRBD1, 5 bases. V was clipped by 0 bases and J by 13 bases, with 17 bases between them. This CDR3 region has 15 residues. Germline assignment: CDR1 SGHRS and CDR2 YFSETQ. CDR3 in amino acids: CASSLDGDGGYPLHF. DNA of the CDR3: TGCGCCAGCAGCTTGGACGGGGACGGAGGATACCCCCTCCACTTT.

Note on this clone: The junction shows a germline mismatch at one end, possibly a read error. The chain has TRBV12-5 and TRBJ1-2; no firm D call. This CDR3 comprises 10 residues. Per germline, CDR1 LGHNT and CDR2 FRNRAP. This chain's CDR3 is CASGQQWGNF. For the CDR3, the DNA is TGTGCTAGTGGCCAACAGTGGGGAAACTTC.

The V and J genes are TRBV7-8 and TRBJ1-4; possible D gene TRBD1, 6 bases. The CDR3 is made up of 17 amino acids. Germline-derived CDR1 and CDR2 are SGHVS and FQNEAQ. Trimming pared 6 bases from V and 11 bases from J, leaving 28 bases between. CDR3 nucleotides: TGTGCCAGCAGTGGCAGGGGAGGCGTCTCCTCATCCTTTAAACTGTTTTTT. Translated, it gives CASSGRGGVSSSFKLFF.

The CDR3 protein is CASSIEGEGEQFF. The CDR3 DNA follows: TGTGCCAGTAGTATAGAAGGGGAGGGTGAGCAGTTCTTC. The chain has TRBV19 and TRBJ2-1; TRBD2 matches 7 bases. Germline V gene sequence: CDR1 LNHDA, CDR2 SQIVND (reference sequence). The CDR3 has 13 residues. V trimming: 0 bases; J trimming: 9 bases; junction bases outside the gene matches: 2.

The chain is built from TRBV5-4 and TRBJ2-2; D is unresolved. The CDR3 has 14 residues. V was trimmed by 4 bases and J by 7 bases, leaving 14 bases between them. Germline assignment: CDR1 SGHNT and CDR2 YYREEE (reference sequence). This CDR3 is CASSPTKGIGELFF. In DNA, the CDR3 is TGTGCCAGCAGCCCTACCAAGGGCATCGGGGAGCTGTTTTTT.

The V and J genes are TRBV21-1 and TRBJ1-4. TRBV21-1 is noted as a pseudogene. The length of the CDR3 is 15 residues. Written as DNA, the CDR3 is TGTGCCAGCAGCAAACCCCGGGACGGTAATGAAAAACTGTTTTTT. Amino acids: CASSKPRDGNEKLFF.

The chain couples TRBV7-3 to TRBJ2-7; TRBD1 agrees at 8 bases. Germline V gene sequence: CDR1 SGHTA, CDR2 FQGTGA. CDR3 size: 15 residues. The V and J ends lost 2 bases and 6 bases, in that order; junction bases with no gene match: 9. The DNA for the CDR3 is TGTGCCAGCAGCTTACTCGGGACAGGACAATCCGAGCAGTACTTC. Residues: CASSLLGTGQSEQYF.

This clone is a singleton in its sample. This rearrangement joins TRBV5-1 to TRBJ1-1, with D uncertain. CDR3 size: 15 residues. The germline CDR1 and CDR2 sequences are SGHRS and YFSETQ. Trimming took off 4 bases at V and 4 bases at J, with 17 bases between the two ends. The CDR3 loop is CASSPGPLMGTEAFF. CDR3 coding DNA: TGCGCCAGCAGCCCCGGCCCCCTGATGGGCACTGAAGCTTTCTTT.

The CDR3 nucleotides are TGTGCCAGCAGCCCTTCTACTTCGAGCTCCTACAATGAGCAGTTCTTC. This encodes CASSPSTSSSYNEQFF. The J gene is TRBJ2-1, the V gene TRBV4-2; D is unresolved. CDR1 is LGHNA, CDR2 YNFKEQ, per germline. V gave up 4 bases and J gave up 0 bases, with 13 bases separating them. The CDR3 loop spans 16 amino acids.

The CDR3 nucleotides are TGTGCCAGCAGGGGCTCAGTTCGGAAGGGGCTAATCTACACCTTC. Protein: CASRGSVRKGLIYTF. V and J are TRBV2 and TRBJ1-2; a possible D gene is TRBD1 (5 bases). Germline lookup yields CDR1 SNHLY and CDR2 FYNNEI. The germline V and J ends were trimmed by 6 bases and 10 bases, with 24 bases remaining between them. This CDR3 comprises 15 residues.

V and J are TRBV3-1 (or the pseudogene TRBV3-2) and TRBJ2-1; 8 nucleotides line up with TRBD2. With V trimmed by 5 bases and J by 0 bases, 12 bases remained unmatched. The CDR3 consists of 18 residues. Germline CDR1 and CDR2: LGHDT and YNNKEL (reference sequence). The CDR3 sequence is CASSEYLVAGSSYNEQFF. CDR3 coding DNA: TGTGCCAGCAGCGAATATCTTGTAGCGGGGAGCTCCTACAATGAGCAGTTCTTC.

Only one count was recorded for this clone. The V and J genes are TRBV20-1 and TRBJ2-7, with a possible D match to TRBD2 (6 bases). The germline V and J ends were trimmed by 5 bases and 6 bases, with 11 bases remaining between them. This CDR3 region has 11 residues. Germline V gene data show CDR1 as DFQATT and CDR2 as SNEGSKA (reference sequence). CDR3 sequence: CSAAGTFEQYF. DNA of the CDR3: TGCAGTGCTGCCGGGACTTTCGAGCAGTACTTC.

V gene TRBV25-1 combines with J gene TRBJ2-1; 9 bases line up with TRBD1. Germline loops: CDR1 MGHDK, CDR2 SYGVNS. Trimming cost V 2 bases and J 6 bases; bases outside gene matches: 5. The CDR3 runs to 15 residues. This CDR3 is CASSEGDRVPNEQFF. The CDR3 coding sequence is TGTGCCAGCAGTGAAGGGGACAGGGTCCCCAATGAGCAGTTCTTC.